The following is a TCR beta chain sequence with its context. Its antigen remains unidentified. The healthy adult donors were HIV-negative and reported no recent acute infections or vaccinations. This specimen belongs to a study of shared clonotypes between healthy human individuals. In the authors' methods: Without quality scores, immunoSEQ junctional reads could not be filtered like full-length reads. Using immunoSEQ multiplex PCR, the repertoire was profiled, and TCRdb retains in-frame clones only, with some absent. D and trimming come from the DNA, and the V and J calls and clone size come from that table. The sample lists about 1 million clones; 60% to 80% were seen once. CDR1 and CDR2 from the germline V gene are KGHSH and LQKENI. This CDR3 comprises 15 residues. Trimming shortened V by 3 bases and J by 5 bases, and 11 bases separated the two germline ends. Findings and limits, study-wide: For sorted subsets, rarefaction showed incomplete sequencing despite large depth. In contrast to clonotypes shared by all four donors, non-shared clonotypes had lower generation probabilities.

The rearrangement links TRBV18 to TRBJ1-6; D is undetermined. The sample consisted of memory CD4+ T cells sorted from blood. Subset reported: CD45RA-negative fraction. This receptor was obtained from a man aged 18 to 29 in good health. CDR3 sequence (DNA): TGTGCCAGCTCACCCCTTAGTTCGGATAATTCACCCCTCCACTTT. Translating it yields CASSPLSSDNSPLHF.